A selection of T cell receptor beta chains follows, all from one sample in a study of OX40 agonist ivuxolimab in advanced cancers. Profiled with immunoSEQ multiplex PCR; TCRdb holds only in-frame clones, not every one. This table holds about 69,000 clones, roughly nine tenths found once. The source was CD4+ or CD8+ T cells sorted from blood, collected in a trial of the OX40 agonist ivuxolimab. All receptors come from an adult with an advanced solid tumor such as melanoma, head and neck, liver or kidney cancer. Both conserved end residues are part of each CDR3. Fields, in order: D gene, V gene, J gene, clone size, CDR3 protein, CDR3 DNA. A D gene is named only where the DNA matches it firmly. Size is stated for part of the rows, as once, few or many counts, or as a class when the clone is expanded.

NA	TRBV7-9	TRBJ1-4	once	CASSSTGTYEKLFF	TGTGCCAGCAGCTCTACCGGGACGTACGAAAAACTGTTTTTT
NA	TRBV5-1	TRBJ2-7	NA	CASSPDGGYEQYF	TGCGCCAGCAGTCCGGATGGGGGATACGAGCAGTACTTC
TRBD2	TRBV11-2	TRBJ2-7	NA	CASSSTSGRARGSYEQYF	TGTGCCAGCAGCTCGACTAGCGGGAGGGCTAGGGGGTCCTACGAGCAGTACTTC
TRBD2	TRBV29-1	TRBJ2-5	NA	CSVDSGLAGANF	TGCAGCGTTGATTCGGGTCTAGCGGGTGCAAACTTC
NA	TRBV7-3	TRBJ2-2	few	CASSLGGTATGELFF	TGTGCCAGCAGCTTAGGGGGGACAGCAACCGGGGAGCTGTTTTTT
NA	TRBV4-3	TRBJ2-1	NA	CASSKEDSGHNEQFF	TGCGCCAGCAGCAAAGAGGATAGCGGCCACAATGAGCAGTTCTTC
TRBD2	TRBV7-2	TRBJ2-1	NA	CASSPREGSYNEQFF	TGTGCCAGCAGCCCCCGGGAGGGAAGTTACAATGAGCAGTTCTTC
TRBD1	TRBV9	TRBJ1-1	NA	CASSTGVNTEAFF	TGTGCCAGCAGTACAGGGGTTAACACTGAAGCTTTCTTT
NA	TRBV5-4	TRBJ1-3	NA	CASSFSSSTGNTIYF	TGTGCCAGCAGCTTTTCGAGCTCGACGGGAAACACCATATATTTT
NA	TRBV6-6	TRBJ2-5	NA	CASSPVLAGETQYF	TGTGCCAGCAGTCCCGTCTTGGCAGGAGAGACCCAGTACTTC
NA	TRBV11-2	TRBJ2-1	NA	CASSLAHGMSSYNEQFF	TGTGCCAGCAGCTTAGCCCACGGGATGAGCTCCTACAATGAGCAGTTCTTC
TRBD2	TRBV7-8	TRBJ2-1	NA	CASSLGGRPYNEQFF	TGTGCCAGCAGCCTAGGCGGGAGGCCATACAATGAGCAGTTCTTC
TRBD1	TRBV6-5	TRBJ1-1	once	CASSYRETGFGAEAFF	TGTGCCAGCAGTTACCGAGAGACAGGGTTCGGGGCTGAAGCTTTCTTT
NA	TRBV7-6	TRBJ2-7	NA	CASSLAPTGTLTYEQYF	TGTGCCAGCAGCTTAGCCCCAACAGGGACACTAACCTACGAGCAGTACTTC
TRBD2	TRBV7-6	TRBJ2-3	NA	CASSQLTGPLAGGSTDTQYF	TGTGCCAGCAGCCAGCTCACAGGGCCACTAGCGGGAGGAAGTACAGATACGCAGTATTTT
TRBD2	TRBV18	TRBJ2-2	NA	CASSPDGPAGVGELFF	TGTGCCAGCTCACCGGACGGGCCCGCGGGGGTCGGGGAGCTGTTTTTT
TRBD2	TRBV7-8	TRBJ2-1	NA	CASSLTGLAEITYNEQFF	TGTGCCAGCAGCTTGACCGGACTAGCGGAGATTACCTACAATGAGCAGTTCTTC
TRBD2	TRBV7-6	TRBJ2-7	few	CASSFNPPSAGVAGEQYF	TGTGCCAGCAGCTTTAACCCTCCCTCCGCGGGAGTGGCGGGGGAGCAGTACTTC
TRBD2	TRBV7-2	TRBJ2-7	medium-sized	CASSSRLAGDEQYF	TGTGCCAGCAGCTCCCGACTAGCGGGAGACGAGCAGTACTTC
NA	TRBV4-3	TRBJ1-1	once	CASSQDGRGGGTEAFF	TGCGCCAGCAGCCAAGACGGGAGGGGAGGGGGAACTGAAGCTTTCTTT
NA	TRBV28	TRBJ1-1	once	CASSSVSITNTEAFF	TGTGCCAGCAGTTCCGTGAGCATTACGAACACTGAAGCTTTCTTT
NA	TRBV5-1	TRBJ2-1	NA	CASRPRTDSYNEQFF	TGCGCCAGCAGGCCTCGGACAGACTCCTACAATGAGCAGTTCTTC